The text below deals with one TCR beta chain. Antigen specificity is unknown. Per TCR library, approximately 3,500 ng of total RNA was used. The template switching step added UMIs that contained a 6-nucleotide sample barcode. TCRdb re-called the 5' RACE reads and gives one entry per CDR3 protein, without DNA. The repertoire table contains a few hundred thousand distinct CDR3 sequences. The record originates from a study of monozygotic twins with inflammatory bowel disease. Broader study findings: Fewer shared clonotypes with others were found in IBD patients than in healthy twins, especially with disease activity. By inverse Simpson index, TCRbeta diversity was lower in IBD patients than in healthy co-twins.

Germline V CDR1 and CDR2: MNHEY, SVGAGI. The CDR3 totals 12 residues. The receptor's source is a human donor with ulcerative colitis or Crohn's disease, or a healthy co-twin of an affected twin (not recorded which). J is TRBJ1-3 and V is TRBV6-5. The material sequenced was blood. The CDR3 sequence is CATGPSGNTIYF.